The rows below give T cell receptor beta chains drawn from one sample of a study of neurological immune-mediated disorders. Via MiXCR, TCRdb re-called the 5' RACE reads, giving one row per CDR3 protein. The sample records some 15,000 distinct CDR3 sequences, less than 15% being singletons. The sequenced sample was CD8+ T cells from blood. All receptors derive from a female donor with HTLV-1-associated myelopathy (HAM/TSP). Each CDR3 is given with its conserved first and last residue. A D gene is named only where the DNA matches it firmly. Size is stated for part of the rows, as once, few or many counts, or as a class when the clone is expanded.

J gene | D gene | V gene | CDR3 length | clone size | CDR3 protein | CDR3 DNA
TRBJ1-5 | NA | TRBV18 | 13 | many | CASSLEPLPPQHF | TGTGCCAGCTCACTAGAACCCCTGCCGCCCCAGCATTTT
TRBJ1-1 | NA | TRBV4-1 | 14 | many | CASSQGALNTEAFF | TGCGCCAGCAGCCAAGGAGCCCTGAACACTGAAGCTTTCTTT
TRBJ2-7 | NA | TRBV5-5 | 15 | many | CASSPGPDRLYEQYF | TGTGCCAGCAGCCCCGGACCAGACAGATTGTACGAGCAGTACTTC
TRBJ2-1 | NA | TRBV2 | 15 | many | CASSGGGTYVDEQFF | TGTGCCAGCAGTGGGGGCGGAACCTATGTGGATGAGCAGTTCTTC
TRBJ2-3 | TRBD2 | TRBV11-2 | 18 | many | CASSLRPHLAGVTDTQYF | TGTGCCAGCAGCCTAAGACCACACTTAGCGGGCGTCACAGATACGCAGTATTTT
TRBJ2-3 | TRBD2 | TRBV7-3 | 15 | many | CASSGSGGNTDTQYF | TGTGCCAGCAGCGGTAGCGGGGGGAACACAGATACGCAGTATTTT
TRBJ2-7 | TRBD2 | TRBV29-1 | 16 | many | CSVEAKARTSRYEQYF | TGCAGCGTTGAAGCCAAGGCCCGGACTAGTAGGTACGAGCAGTACTTC
TRBJ2-7 | NA | TRBV7-9 | 15 | NA | CASSPGETRSYEQYF | TGTGCCAGCAGCCCAGGGGAAACCCGATCCTACGAGCAGTACTTC
TRBJ2-7 | TRBD2 | TRBV7-9 | 15 | many | CASGPGEGPHYEQYF | TGTGCCAGCGGCCCTGGGGAGGGCCCGCACTACGAGCAGTACTTC
TRBJ1-1 | NA | TRBV6-2/TRBV6-3 | 12 | many | CASRSMGVEAFF | TGTGCCAGCAGATCCATGGGTGTTGAAGCTTTCTTT
TRBJ2-1 | NA | TRBV5-1 | 12 | many | CASTGDYNEQFF | TGCGCCAGCACCGGTGACTACAATGAGCAGTTCTTC
TRBJ1-1 | NA | TRBV7-9 | 15 | many | CASSPGGPSNTEAFF | TGTGCCAGCAGCCCCGGGGGACCGTCGAACACTGAAGCTTTCTTT
TRBJ2-7 | TRBD1 | TRBV20-1 | 14 | many | CSARAEGASYEQYF | TGCAGTGCTAGAGCTGAGGGGGCAAGCTACGAGCAGTACTTC
TRBJ2-7 | TRBD2 | TRBV7-9 | 16 | many | CASSTAGGAPLYEQYF | TGTGCCAGCAGCACCGCGGGGGGGGCCCCCCTCTACGAGCAGTACTTC
TRBJ2-7 | NA | TRBV5-5 | 15 | many | CASSTRRDNSYEQYF | TGTGCCAGCAGCACTCGCCGGGACAACTCCTACGAGCAGTACTTC
TRBJ2-7 | NA | TRBV30 | 14 | many | CAWSVVRGPYEQYF | TGTGCCTGGAGTGTAGTGCGGGGGCCCTACGAGCAGTACTTC
TRBJ2-1 | NA | TRBV29-1 | 10 | many | CSVWGDEQFF | TGCAGCGTTTGGGGGGATGAGCAGTTCTTC
TRBJ2-5 | NA | TRBV11-3 | 12 | few | CASRSIQETQYF | TGTGCCAGCAGAAGTATCCAAGAGACCCAGTACTTC
TRBJ1-1 | TRBD1 | TRBV5-1 | 16 | many | CASSSWGTGGNTEAFF | TGCGCCAGCAGCTCCTGGGGGACAGGTGGGAACACTGAAGCTTTCTTT
TRBJ2-1 | TRBD2 | TRBV27 | 17 | many | CASSSLPTSGGANEQFF | TGTGCCAGCAGTTCCCTGCCTACTAGCGGGGGGGCAAATGAGCAGTTCTTC
TRBJ2-1 | NA | TRBV20-1 | 13 | large | CSARVPDYNEQFF | TGCAGTGCTAGAGTTCCGGACTACAATGAGCAGTTCTTC
TRBJ1-1 | NA | TRBV6-5 | 13 | many | CASSPAQAGEAFF | TGTGCCAGCAGTCCTGCCCAGGCGGGAGAAGCTTTCTTT
TRBJ2-5 | NA | TRBV20-1 | 12 | many | CSASDTQETQYF | TGCAGTGCTAGCGACACCCAAGAGACCCAGTACTTC
TRBJ2-7 | TRBD2 | TRBV13 | 16 | many | CASSSLTAGGSYEQYF | TGTGCCAGCAGCTCCCTGACAGCGGGGGGCTCCTACGAGCAGTACTTC
TRBJ2-1 | NA | TRBV20-1 | 11 | many | CSASPSVEQFF | TGCAGTGCTAGTCCATCGGTGGAGCAGTTCTTC
TRBJ2-1 | NA | TRBV20-1 | 12 | many | CSAGLSYNEQFF | TGCAGTGCCGGTCTCTCCTACAATGAGCAGTTCTTC
TRBJ2-7 | NA | TRBV20-1 | 11 | many | CSARDGYEQYF | TGCAGTGCTAGAGACGGGTACGAGCAGTACTTC
TRBJ2-2 | NA | TRBV7-9 | 17 | many | CASSHPIKQGPNGELFF | TGTGCCAGCAGCCACCCCATCAAACAGGGACCTAACGGGGAGCTGTTTTTT
TRBJ1-2 | NA | TRBV4-3 | 14 | many | CASSQDPSTYGYTF | TGCGCCAGCAGCCAAGATCCTTCCACTTATGGCTACACCTTC